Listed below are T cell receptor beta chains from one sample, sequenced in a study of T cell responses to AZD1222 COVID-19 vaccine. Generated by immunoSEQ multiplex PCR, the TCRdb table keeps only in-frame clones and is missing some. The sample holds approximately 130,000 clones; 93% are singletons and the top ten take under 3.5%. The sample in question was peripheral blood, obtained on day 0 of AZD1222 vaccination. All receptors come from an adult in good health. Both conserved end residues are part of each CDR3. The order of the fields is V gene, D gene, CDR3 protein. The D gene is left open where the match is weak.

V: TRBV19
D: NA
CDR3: CASSIGIGGGGQPQHF

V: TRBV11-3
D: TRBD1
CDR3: CASSYGQGMGDTQYF

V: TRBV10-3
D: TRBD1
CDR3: CAISGGQGDEKLFF

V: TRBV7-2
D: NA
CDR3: CASSPLPGSNQPQHF

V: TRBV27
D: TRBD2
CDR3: CASRLAGSSYNEQFF

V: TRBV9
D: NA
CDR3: CASSVGGSTEAFF

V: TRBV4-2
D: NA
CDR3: CASSQEVGQYGYTF

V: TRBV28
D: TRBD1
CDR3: CASSSPAGTGYGYTF

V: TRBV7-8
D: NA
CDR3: CASSLGGATEAFF

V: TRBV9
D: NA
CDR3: CASSVEGERTDTQYF

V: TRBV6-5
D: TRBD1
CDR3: CASSSTGGFTEAFF

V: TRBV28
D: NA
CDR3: CASSARGDYSNQPQHF

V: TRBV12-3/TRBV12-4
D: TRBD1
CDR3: CASSSGQGVGYTF

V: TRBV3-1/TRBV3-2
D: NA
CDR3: CAAATGTVQPQHF

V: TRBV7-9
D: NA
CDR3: CASSLGATVQETQYF

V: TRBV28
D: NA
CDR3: CASSYPGGRANEAFF

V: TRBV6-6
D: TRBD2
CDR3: CASSRDLGTSSPNTGELFF

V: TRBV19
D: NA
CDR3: CASSASLGNTIYF

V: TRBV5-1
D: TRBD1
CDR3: CASSSGTVSTDTQYF

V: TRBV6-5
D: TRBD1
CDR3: CASSFQGGEKLFF

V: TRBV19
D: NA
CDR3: CATQPRSTDTQYF

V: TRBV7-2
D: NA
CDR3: CASSLNQRANTGELFF

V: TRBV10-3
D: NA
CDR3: CATRFGEGKGEQYF

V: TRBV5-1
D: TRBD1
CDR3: CASRTGTGGYNEQFF

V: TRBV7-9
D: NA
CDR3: CASSLARDTNSNQPQHF

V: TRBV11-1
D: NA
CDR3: CASSSDGGFNYGYTF

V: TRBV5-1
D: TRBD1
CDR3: CASSSTGNTDTQYF

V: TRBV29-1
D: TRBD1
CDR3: CSVEVGQGVGYTF

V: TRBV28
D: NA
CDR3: CASSISGHRNYGYTF

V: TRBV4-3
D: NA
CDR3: CASSQDREGDYEQYF

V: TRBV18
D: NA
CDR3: CASSPGTGLNTEAFF

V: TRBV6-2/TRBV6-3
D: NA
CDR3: CASSSTGPQPQHF

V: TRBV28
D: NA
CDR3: CASNSGRVDGYTF

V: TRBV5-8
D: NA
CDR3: CASSLAGGALNSGYTF

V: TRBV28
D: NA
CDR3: CASSLKRNVESEQPQHF

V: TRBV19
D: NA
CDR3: CASSQDQYIQYF